These T cell receptor beta chains were read from a single sample in a study of radiotherapy plus CTLA-4 blockade in lung cancer. Sequencing used immunoSEQ multiplex PCR; TCRdb keeps in-frame clones, though not all of them. The sample shows 71,000 or so clones, 85% to 90% of them seen only once. This specimen consisted of peripheral blood, obtained from a patient treated with radiotherapy plus ipilimumab. The receptors here all came from a human donor with non-small cell lung cancer who had stable disease on radiotherapy plus ipilimumab. The CDR3 runs from the conserved cysteine through the conserved F or W. The D gene is left open where the match is weak. Size is stated for part of the rows, as once, few or many counts, or as a class when the clone is expanded.

few | TRBJ2-2 | - | TRBV2 | TGTGCCAGCATCCGGCTAGCGATACCCGGGGAGCTGTTTTTT | CASIRLAIPGELFF
- | TRBJ1-2 | - | TRBV29-1 | TGCAGCGTTGTGGAGGGGGACTATGGCTACACCTTC | CSVVEGDYGYTF
- | TRBJ1-4 | - | TRBV28 | TGTGCCAGCAGTTTCTCGGGGGGTAATGAAAAACTGTTTTTT | CASSFSGGNEKLFF
- | TRBJ1-2 | - | TRBV4-2 | TGTGCCAGCAGCCAAGATCTTTCGGCTAACTATGGCTACACCTTC | CASSQDLSANYGYTF
- | TRBJ1-1 | - | TRBV11-1 | TGTGCCAGCAACTTAGGGGCCGGATTCGGAGCTTTCTTT | CASNLGAGFGAFF
- | TRBJ2-5 | - | TRBV7-9 | TGTGCCAGCAGCTTGGGTCCAGCGGCCCAAGAGACCCAGTACTTC | CASSLGPAAQETQYF
- | TRBJ2-1 | TRBD2 | TRBV19 | TGTGCCAGTAGTACCCTTCGGGGGGGTCTTAGGAATGAGCAGTTCTTC | CASSTLRGGLRNEQFF
once | TRBJ2-5 | - | TRBV9 | TGTGCCAGCAGCCCCCAAGGACTATTCTTCCAAGAGACCCAGTACTTC | CASSPQGLFFQETQYF
few | TRBJ1-6 | - | TRBV28 | TGTGCCAGCAGTTTGGCATCCCTCAATTCACCCCTCCACTTT | CASSLASLNSPLHF
- | TRBJ2-5 | - | TRBV2 | TGTGCCAGCAGAAGAGGACAGACCCAAGAGACCCAGTACTTC | CASRRGQTQETQYF
- | TRBJ2-2 | - | TRBV27 | TGTGCCAGCAGTTTATATGGGACCGGGGAGCTGTTTTTT | CASSLYGTGELFF
- | TRBJ1-1 | - | TRBV19 | TGTGCCAGTAGTCTCTCCAGGGACATTACTGAAGCTTTCTTT | CASSLSRDITEAFF
once | TRBJ2-2 | - | TRBV19 | TGTGCCAGTAGTATCGCCTCGGACTTCGGGCCCGGGGAGCTGTTTTTT | CASSIASDFGPGELFF
- | TRBJ2-7 | TRBD1 | TRBV6-5 | TGTGCCAGCAGTTCCACCCGGACAGGGGGTTACGAGCAGTACTTC | CASSSTRTGGYEQYF
- | TRBJ2-3 | TRBD2 | TRBV28 | TGTGCCAGCAGGTCAAGCGGGGGGGCCGTAGATACGCAGTATTTT | CASRSSGGAVDTQYF
- | TRBJ1-5 | - | TRBV7-9 | TGTGCCAGCAGCTTAGGGCAGGATAATCAGCCCCAGCATTTT | CASSLGQDNQPQHF
once | TRBJ2-1 | - | TRBV28 | TGTGCCAGCAGTTCCCGACCCGGCGCTGGGCAGTTCTTC | CASSSRPGAGQFF
- | TRBJ2-7 | TRBD1 | TRBV30 | TGTGCCCTGACAGGGGAACCCTACGAGCAGTACTTC | CALTGEPYEQYF
- | TRBJ2-5 | TRBD2 | TRBV11-2 | TGTGCCAGCAGCTACGGGACTAGCGGAAAAGAGACCCAGTACTTC | CASSYGTSGKETQYF
- | TRBJ2-7 | TRBD1 | TRBV28 | TGTGCCAGCATGCGCAATAGGGGACAGGGGGCCTACGAGCAGTACTTC | CASMRNRGQGAYEQYF
- | TRBJ1-2 | TRBD1 | TRBV5-1 | TGCGCCAGCAGCTTGGGTACAGGGGACTACTATGGCTACACCTTC | CASSLGTGDYYGYTF
- | TRBJ1-1 | - | TRBV2 | TGTGCCAGCACCTCGGACGGAGACTCTGAAGCTTTCTTT | CASTSDGDSEAFF
- | TRBJ2-7 | TRBD1 | TRBV6-1 | TGTGCCAGCAGAACCGGGACAGGGGTCGACGAGCAGTACTTC | CASRTGTGVDEQYF
- | TRBJ2-7 | - | TRBV5-6 | TGTGCCAGCAGCTTGGCCGGGTCCCCGGGGCCCTTC | CASSLAGSPGPF
- | TRBJ2-7 | TRBD2 | TRBV30 | TGTGCCTGGAGTTCGGAGGGACTAGCAATCTACGAGCAGTACTTC | CAWSSEGLAIYEQYF
few | TRBJ2-7 | - | TRBV28 | TGTGCCAGCAGTTTATTAGGGGGGCCGTACGAGCAGTACTTC | CASSLLGGPYEQYF
- | TRBJ1-6 | - | TRBV7-6 | TGTGCCAGCAGCCCCTCCCCGACAGGAGCAAATTCACCCCTCCACTTT | CASSPSPTGANSPLHF
- | TRBJ1-5 | - | TRBV5-5 | TGTGCCAGCAGCTTGGAGTCTGGCAATCAGCCCCAGCATTTT | CASSLESGNQPQHF
- | TRBJ1-2 | - | TRBV7-3 | TGTGCCAGCAGCCGTATGCGGGGCAATGGCTACACCTTC | CASSRMRGNGYTF
- | TRBJ2-5 | TRBD2 | TRBV19 | TGTGCCAGTAGTAAACGGGGGGGTGTAGAGACCCAGTACTTC | CASSKRGGVETQYF
- | TRBJ1-2 | TRBD1 | TRBV28 | TGTGCCAGCAGTTCTGCTATTGGGACAGACAACTATGGCTACACCTTC | CASSSAIGTDNYGYTF
- | TRBJ1-3 | TRBD1 | TRBV18 | TGTGCCAGCTCACCCCTGACAGGGACCCTCTCTGGAAACACCATATATTTT | CASSPLTGTLSGNTIYF
- | TRBJ2-7 | - | TRBV6-1 | TGTGCCAGCAGGGAAGGCAGTTACTACGAGCAGTACTTC | CASREGSYYEQYF
- | TRBJ2-5 | TRBD1 | TRBV28 | TGTGCCAGCAGTCAGAGACAGGGTCTGACTCCAGAGACCCAGTACTTC | CASSQRQGLTPETQYF
- | TRBJ2-7 | - | TRBV20-1 | TGCAGTGCTAGTAGGTCCTACGAGCAGTACTTC | CSASRSYEQYF
- | TRBJ1-5 | - | TRBV5-1 | TGCGCCAGCAGCATGGAAGGGACCCGCGGGGATCAGCCCCAGCATTTT | CASSMEGTRGDQPQHF
- | TRBJ2-1 | - | TRBV19 | TGTGCCAGTAGTATACGGGGCTCCCCTAACAATGAGCAGTTCTTC | CASSIRGSPNNEQFF
- | TRBJ2-7 | TRBD2 | TRBV27 | TGTGCCAGCAGGATCCTAGCGGGAGACGACGAGCAGTACTTC | CASRILAGDDEQYF
- | TRBJ2-5 | - | TRBV7-8 | TGTGCCAGCAGCTTAGGGGGCTTCGGGGGCCAAGAGACCCAGTACTTC | CASSLGGFGGQETQYF
once | TRBJ2-7 | - | TRBV18 | TGTGCCAGCTCATCCCGTCCCTACGAGCAGTACTTC | CASSSRPYEQYF
- | TRBJ1-1 | - | TRBV11-2 | TGTGCCAGCAGCCCAGGCGGCAGCATGAACACTGAAGCTTTCTTT | CASSPGGSMNTEAFF
- | TRBJ1-5 | - | TRBV30 | TGTGCCTGGAGTGTGGGGGCAGGTCAGCCCCAGCATTTT | CAWSVGAGQPQHF
- | TRBJ2-7 | TRBD1 | TRBV7-2 | TGTGCCAGCAGCTTTCAGGGGGTCTACGAGCAGTACTTC | CASSFQGVYEQYF
- | TRBJ1-2 | TRBD1 | TRBV19 | TGTGCCAGTACCTCGACAGGGGGCTATGGCTACACCTTC | CASTSTGGYGYTF
- | TRBJ2-5 | - | TRBV11-2 | TGTGCCAGCAGCCCCACGGCAGAGACCCAGTACTTC | CASSPTAETQYF
- | TRBJ2-4 | - | TRBV7-2 | TGTGCCAGCAGCTATAACAGGGTAGCCAAAAACATTCAGTACTTC | CASSYNRVAKNIQYF
once | TRBJ1-4 | - | TRBV18 | TGTGCCAGCTCATCTGCTGCAACTAATGAAAAACTGTTTTTT | CASSSAATNEKLFF
- | TRBJ2-7 | - | TRBV27 | TGTGCCAGCAGTTCACAGGTTAATTCCTACGAGCAGTACTTC | CASSSQVNSYEQYF
- | TRBJ2-2 | - | TRBV25-1 | TGTGCCAGCAGTGACGTCGGGGAGCTGTTTTTT | CASSDVGELFF
- | TRBJ2-3 | - | TRBV5-4 | TGTGCCAGCAGCTCTGGCGGGACACAGGGCACAGATACGCAGTATTTT | CASSSGGTQGTDTQYF
- | TRBJ2-2 | - | TRBV7-7 | TGTGCTAGCAGCTCCTCCTACACCGGGGAGCTGTTTTTT | CASSSSYTGELFF
- | TRBJ1-3 | - | TRBV5-1 | TGCGCCAGCAGCTTGGCGGTAGGACGAACTGGAAACACCATATATTTT | CASSLAVGRTGNTIYF
few | TRBJ2-7 | TRBD1 | TRBV5-4 | TGTGCCAGCAGCCCACGACAGGGGATCTACGAGCAGTACTTC | CASSPRQGIYEQYF
- | TRBJ2-3 | TRBD2 | TRBV15 | TGTGCCACCAGCAGAGGGACTAGCGGGGCCGATACGCAGTATTTT | CATSRGTSGADTQYF
- | TRBJ1-2 | - | TRBV5-4 | TGTGCCAGCAGGGTTCGGACGGGCTATGGCTACACCTTC | CASRVRTGYGYTF
- | TRBJ1-1 | - | TRBV7-9 | TGTGCCAGCAGCCCCTTGCAGGGGTACACTGAAGCTTTCTTT | CASSPLQGYTEAFF
- | TRBJ2-5 | TRBD1 | TRBV14 | TGTGCCAGCAGCCAAGCTCTTGGCAGGGGGGAGACCCAGTACTTC | CASSQALGRGETQYF
- | TRBJ1-2 | TRBD1 | TRBV11-3 | TGTGCCAGCAGTCAGGTCCCCATTTTGGGACAGCGTCATGGCTACACCTTC | CASSQVPILGQRHGYTF
- | TRBJ1-2 | TRBD1 | TRBV9 | TGTGCCAGCAGCGTGCAGGGGGCGCTTGGTGGCTACACCTTC | CASSVQGALGGYTF